One and the same sample provided the 25 T cell receptor beta chains below, sequenced in a study of breast tumors, draining lymph nodes, adjacent tissues. Each CDR3 protein gets one entry after TCRdb re-called the multiplex PCR reads with MiXCR. The sample yields about 180,000 distinct CDR3 sequences, around a third seen once. The lymph nodes were axillary draining lymph nodes from breast cancer patients. Material: axillary lymph node tissue. Receptors originate from a female donor with breast cancer. Some clones in this sample may be carry-over from other donors' samples.

This chain joins TRBV6-8 and TRBJ2-5, with unresolved D. V lost 5 bases and J lost 3, with 13 bases in between. Looked up from germline, CDR1 is MNHGY and CDR2 is SAAAGT. CDR3 size: 14 residues. Here the CDR3 reads CASSPLLYKETQYF. In nucleotides, the CDR3 is TGTGCCAGCAGTCCGCTCCTCTATAAAGAGACCCAGTACTTC.

J is TRBJ1-6 and V is TRBV10-3; D is perhaps TRBD1 (6 bases). The CDR3 extends over 15 amino acids. Germline CDR1 and CDR2: ENHRY and SYGVKD. Trimming stripped 3 bases from V and 4 bases from J, with 10 bases between. CDR3 nucleotide sequence: TGTGCCATCAGTGACAGGGGCGATTATAATTCACCCCTCCACTTT. This encodes CAISDRGDYNSPLHF.

The rearrangement joins TRBV9 to TRBJ1-1; 11 positions agree with TRBD1. The CDR3 loop spans 14 amino acids. Trimming cost V 0 bases and J 14 bases; bases outside gene matches: 9. Germline CDR1 and CDR2: SGDLS and YYNGEE. The CDR3 sequence is CASSVESGTGGAFF. The CDR3 nucleotides read TGTGCCAGCAGCGTAGAGAGCGGGACAGGGGGAGCCTTCTTT.

As concerns this clonotype: Because the CDR3's place on the DNA is in doubt, the DNA is left out and the CDR3 is given as listed by TCRdb. CDR3 loop: CASSLGGGPYNEQFFGPGDQPQHF. The chain couples TRBV7-9 to TRBJ1-5; TRBD1 is taken as the D call from the table, unchecked against the DNA. Ends included, the CDR3 has 24 residues. Germline values: CDR1 SEHNR, CDR2 FQNEAQ (reference sequence).

This clonotype occurred once. The junction departs from the called germline gene at one end, perhaps through a read error. The V call is TRBV7-2, the J call TRBJ1-6; TRBD1 aligns across 8 bases. Germline V CDR1 and CDR2: SGHTA, FQGNSA. This CDR3 region has 18 residues. CDR3 protein: CASSRSQGAYSYNPPLHF. The DNA of the CDR3 is TGTGCCAGCAGCCGTAGTCAGGGGGCGTACTCCTATAATCCACCCCTCCACTTC.

This clonotype was observed many times. The V call is TRBV9, the J call TRBJ2-7; 7 bases line up with TRBD1. The germline CDR1 and CDR2 sequences are SGDLS and YYNGEE. J was trimmed by 0 bases and V by 2 bases; bases with no gene match: 14. CDR3 length: 18 amino acids. CDR3 bases: TGTGCCAGCAGCGTTATAGGACAGGTCTACTGGAGCTCCTACGAGCAGTACTTC. It is translated as CASSVIGQVYWSSYEQYF.

This CDR3 is CASSSTGGTAGELFF. The CDR3 DNA sequence: TGTGCCAGTAGTTCGACCGGGGGCACGGCCGGGGAGCTGTTTTTT. This sequence joins TRBV19 and TRBJ2-2; either TRBD1 or TRBD2 may supply D (6 bases each). The CDR3 consists of 15 residues. CDR1 is LNHDA and CDR2 is SQIVND in the germline V gene (reference sequence). The ends were cut back, 5 bases at V and 6 bases at J, with 16 bases in the middle. Looking up the rest from reference TRBV19 and TRBJ2-2 gives the full variable domain: DGGITQSPKYLFRKEGQNVTLSCEQNLNHDAMYWYRQDPGQGLRLIYYSQIVNDFQKGDIAEGYSVSREKKESFPLTVTSAQKNPTAFYLCASSSTGGTAGELFFGEGSRLTVL.

This clonotype was detected a few times. The chain joins TRBV6-2 or TRBV6-3 to TRBJ2-7; D gene unclear. V was clipped by 6 bases and J by 2 bases, with 11 bases between them. Germline lookup yields CDR1 MNHEY and CDR2 SVGEGT. The CDR3 loop spans 13 amino acids. The CDR3 here is CASRGIGTYEQYF. The CDR3 DNA follows: TGTGCCAGCAGAGGTATAGGGACCTACGAGCAGTACTTC.

CDR3 amino acids: CASSSLDGTGSYEQYF. Written as DNA, the CDR3 is TGTGCCAGCAGCTCCCTGGACGGGACAGGTTCCTACGAGCAGTACTTC. The chain couples TRBV7-9 to TRBJ2-7; 8 bases are a match to TRBD1. From germline, CDR1 is SEHNR and CDR2 FQNEAQ (reference sequence). The CDR3 spans 16 residues. Trimming cost V 4 bases and J 1 base; bases outside gene matches: 9.

This clonotype was detected only a few times. This may come from a read error, since a much larger clone is one base off. The rearrangement uses TRBV12-3 or TRBV12-4 and TRBJ2-7, with D uncertain. V lost 3 bases, J lost 3 bases, and 15 bases lay in between. The CDR3 loop spans 15 amino acids. The CDR3 region has the DNA TGTGCCAGCAGTTTCGTTGGTACTTCACTCTACGAGCAGTACTTC. Amino acids: CASSFVGTSLYEQYF.

This clonotype turned up a few times. The chain combines TRBV10-1 with TRBJ1-1; D is ambiguous. Germline V gene data show CDR1 as WNHNN and CDR2 as SYGVQD (reference sequence). V gave up 4 bases and J gave up 5 bases, with 11 bases separating them. The CDR3 totals 13 residues. The CDR3 nucleotides are TGCGCCAGCAGTGCGGGAGGGTATACTGAAGCTTTCTTT. This gives the protein CASSAGGYTEAFF.

This clonotype was counted between two and nine times. The chain couples TRBV5-1 to TRBJ2-5, with TRBD2 matching 8 bases. The CDR3 loop spans 14 amino acids. V dropped 7 bases and J dropped 8; count of bases not matched to a gene: 13. CDR1 and CDR2 from the germline V gene are SGHRS and YFSETQ. CDR3 coding DNA: TGCGCCAGCTCGAACGGGGGGGCCGGGGACACCCAGTACTTC. Translating gives CASSNGGAGDTQYF.

This clonotype was seen at least ten times. The genes are TRBV20-1 and TRBJ2-2; the match to TRBD2 covers 10 bases. V gave up 1 base and J gave up 4 bases; unmatched junction bases: 9. Germline CDR1 and CDR2: DFQATT and SNEGSKA (reference sequence). The CDR3 is 17 amino acids. CDR3 in amino acids: CSARGLGLAKGTGELFF. CDR3 sequence (DNA): TGCAGTGCTAGAGGGTTGGGACTAGCGAAAGGCACCGGGGAGCTGTTTTTT.

This clonotype was picked up many times. The rearrangement joins TRBV6-6 to TRBJ1-5, with D perhaps matching TRBD1 (5 bases). Germline lookup yields CDR1 MNHNY and CDR2 SVGAGI (reference sequence). CDR3 size: 14 residues. Between the trimmed V and J ends, which lost 10 bases and 2 bases, there was a span of 15 bases. CDR3 in amino acids: CATKTIRGNQPQHF. The CDR3 DNA reads TGTGCCACCAAGACGATCAGGGGCAATCAGCCCCAGCATTTT.

This clonotype turned up a few times. One base away lies a much larger clone, so this may be a sequencing read error. The chain couples TRBV20-1 to TRBJ2-1; perhaps TRBD2 as D (6 bases). This CDR3 region has 17 residues. V was pared by 7 bases and J by 3 bases, with 25 bases between. CDR1 and CDR2 from the germline V gene are DFQATT and SNEGSKA (reference sequence). CDR3 amino acids: CSVKRRLANSGYNEQFF. CDR3 DNA sequence: TGCAGTGTCAAGAGAAGGCTAGCGAATTCCGGCTACAATGAGCAGTTCTTC.

The J gene is TRBJ2-3, the V gene TRBV20-1; no reliable D call. This CDR3 is 16 amino acids long. Germline V lookup: CDR1 DFQATT, CDR2 SNEGSKA (reference sequence). Trimming removed 0 bases from V and 5 bases from J, with 18 bases in between. Here the CDR3 reads CSARDPVERKGDTQYF. CDR3 nucleotide sequence: TGCAGTGCTAGAGACCCCGTTGAGAGGAAAGGAGATACGCAGTATTTT.

This clonotype was found a few times. A much bigger clone sits one base away, suggesting this may be a read error. In this CDR3 the conserved last residue, phenylalanine or tryptophan, is missing, so a read error is likely. V is TRBV9 and J is TRBJ2-3; D is undetermined. The germline CDR1 and CDR2 sequences are SGDLS and YYNGEE. This CDR3 is 13 amino acids long. Trimming shortened V by 1 base and J by 6 bases, and 9 bases separated the two germline ends. CDR3 protein: CASSVNTVDTQYL. CDR3 bases: TGTGCCAGCAGCGTAAACACGGTCGATACGCAGTATCTT.

This clonotype has at least ten counts. The V call is TRBV20-1, the J call TRBJ2-7; D unresolved. Between the trimmed V and J ends, which lost 0 bases and 0 bases, there was a span of 6 bases. Germline V gene sequence: CDR1 DFQATT, CDR2 SNEGSKA (reference sequence). This CDR3 is built from 13 residues. As DNA, the CDR3 is TGCAGTGCTAGAGAGGTAGTCTCCTACGAGCAGTACTTC. This translates into CSAREVVSYEQYF.

This clonotype was picked up many times. V and J are TRBV20-1 and TRBJ2-3; TRBD2 matches 10 bases. The trim removed 0 bases at V and 2 bases at J, leaving 5 bases unmatched. This CDR3 spans 16 amino acids. Germline assignment: CDR1 DFQATT and CDR2 SNEGSKA (reference sequence). Here the CDR3 DNA reads TGCAGTGCTAGAGATTCTAGCGGGAGTTCCACAGATACGCAGTATTTT. Translation gives CSARDSSGSSTDTQYF.

This clonotype was observed many times. The rearrangement uses TRBV4-2 and TRBJ2-3; the match to TRBD2 covers 12 bases. This CDR3 region has 16 residues. Germline CDR1 reads LGHNA; CDR2 reads YNFKEQ. V gave up 1 base and J gave up 4 bases; unmatched junction bases: 3. CDR3 in DNA: TGTGCCAGCAGCCAAGGACTAGCGGGAGCGGCAGATACGCAGTATTTT. Translating it yields CASSQGLAGAADTQYF.

The chain carries TRBV2 and TRBJ2-3; D is uncertain. CDR3 length equals 11 residues. Trimming removed 7 bases at V and 11 bases at J, with 13 bases between. The germline V gene encodes CDR1 SNHLY and CDR2 FYNNEI. The CDR3 is CASMTANEQYF. For the CDR3, the DNA is TGTGCCAGCATGACGGCGAATGAGCAGTATTTT.

V is TRBV20-1 and J is TRBJ2-3; D is unclear. Between the trimmed V and J ends, which lost 5 bases and 5 bases, there was a span of 17 bases. Looked up from germline, CDR1 is DFQATT and CDR2 is SNEGSKA (reference sequence). CDR3 length equals 14 residues. The CDR3 reads CSAADKIGVDTQYF. The CDR3 DNA reads as TGCAGTGCTGCAGACAAGATTGGGGTAGATACGCAGTATTTT.

The V call is TRBV11-3, the J call TRBJ1-2; 9 bases align to TRBD1. The germline CDR1 and CDR2 sequences are SGHNT and YENEEA. The CDR3 consists of 15 residues. Trimming cost V 3 bases and J 1 base; bases outside gene matches: 3. The CDR3: CASSFSGQGNYGYTF. The DNA for the CDR3 is TGTGCCAGCAGCTTTTCGGGACAGGGTAACTATGGCTACACCTTC.

This clonotype occurred many times. This rearrangement joins TRBV14 to TRBJ2-7; TRBD2 matches 8 bases. Trimming removed 1 base from V and 3 bases from J; junction bases left unmatched: 5. The CDR3 is 15 residues long. From germline, CDR1 is SGHDN and CDR2 FVKESK. The CDR3 DNA reads TGTGCCAGCAGCCAAGTTTTAGCGGGATTCTACGAGCAGTACTTC. It is translated as CASSQVLAGFYEQYF.

The rearrangement joins TRBV6-5 to TRBJ2-2; 10 positions match TRBD1. The CDR3 has 17 residues. Germline lookup yields CDR1 MNHEY and CDR2 SVGAGI. J lost 4 bases, V lost 6 bases, and 11 bases had no gene match. The CDR3 nucleotides read TGTGCCAGCAGCCTTACCGGGACAGGGGTGGGCACCGGGGAGCTGTTTTTT. Translating gives CASSLTGTGVGTGELFF.